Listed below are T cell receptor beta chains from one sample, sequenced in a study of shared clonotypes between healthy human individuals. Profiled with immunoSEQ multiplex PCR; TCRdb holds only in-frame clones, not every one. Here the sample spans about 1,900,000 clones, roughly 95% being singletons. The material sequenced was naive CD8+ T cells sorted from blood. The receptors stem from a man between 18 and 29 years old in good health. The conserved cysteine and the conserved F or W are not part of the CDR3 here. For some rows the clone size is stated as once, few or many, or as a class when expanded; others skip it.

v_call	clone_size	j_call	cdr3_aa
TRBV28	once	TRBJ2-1	ASSQRGRSYNEQF
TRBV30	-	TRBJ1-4	AWASLAGEKLF
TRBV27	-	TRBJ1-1	ASSFEGGSWAEAF
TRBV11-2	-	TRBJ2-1	ASSFGTSGSYEQF
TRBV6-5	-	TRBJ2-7	ASSYPVREQY
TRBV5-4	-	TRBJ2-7	ASSWDLSSYEQY
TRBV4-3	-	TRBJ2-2	ASSQEIRSGAAELF
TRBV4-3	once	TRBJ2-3	ASSQRIAGLWTDTQY
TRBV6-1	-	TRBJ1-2	ASSDPAAGRYGYT
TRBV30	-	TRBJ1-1	AWSVQSEAF
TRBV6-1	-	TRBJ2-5	ASSEEGREETQY
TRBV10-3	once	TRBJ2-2	AIRTGATGELF
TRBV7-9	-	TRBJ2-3	ASSPRVADTQY
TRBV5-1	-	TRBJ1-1	ASRTGTGDTEAF
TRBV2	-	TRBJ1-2	ASTAYLEDGYT
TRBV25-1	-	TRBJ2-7	ASRDGSSYEQY
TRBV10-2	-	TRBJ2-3	ASSVSGTSKSTDTQY
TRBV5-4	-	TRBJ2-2	ASSEYTGELF
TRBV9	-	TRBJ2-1	ASSRETGPLADSYNEQF
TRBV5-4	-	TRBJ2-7	ASSHSDSSYEQY
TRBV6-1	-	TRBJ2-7	ASSETASSYEQY
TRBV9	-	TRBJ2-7	ASSVGSGSEQY
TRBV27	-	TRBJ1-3	ASSPLGVVSGNTIY
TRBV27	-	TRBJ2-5	ASSPMVGAQQETQY
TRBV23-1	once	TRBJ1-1	ASSQDDYTEAF
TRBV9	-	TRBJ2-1	ASSPGYNEQF
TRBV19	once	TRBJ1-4	ASSIWRGGGEGLF
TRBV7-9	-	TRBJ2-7	ASSPRDRVYEQY
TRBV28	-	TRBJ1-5	ASSFRGGGPQH
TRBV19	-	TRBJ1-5	ASLEGQGANQPQH
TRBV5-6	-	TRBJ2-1	ASSPDRGYNEQF
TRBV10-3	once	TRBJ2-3	ASGRRGTDTQY
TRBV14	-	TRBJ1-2	ASSQGYSLYGYT
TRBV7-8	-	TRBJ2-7	ASSLDFVGSYYEQY
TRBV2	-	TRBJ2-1	ASLASYNEQF
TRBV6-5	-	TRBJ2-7	ASSYRGTTYSEQY
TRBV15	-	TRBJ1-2	ATSREEAHYGYT
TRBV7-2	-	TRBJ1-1	ASSFGGAYTEAF
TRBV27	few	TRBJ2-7	ASSPSGRSYEQY
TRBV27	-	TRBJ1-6	ASSSYGGGNSPLH
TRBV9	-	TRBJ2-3	ASSVELAGPISTDTQY
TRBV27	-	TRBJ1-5	ASSPAQSSNQPQH
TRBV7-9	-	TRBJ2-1	ASSSDWREGLYNEQF